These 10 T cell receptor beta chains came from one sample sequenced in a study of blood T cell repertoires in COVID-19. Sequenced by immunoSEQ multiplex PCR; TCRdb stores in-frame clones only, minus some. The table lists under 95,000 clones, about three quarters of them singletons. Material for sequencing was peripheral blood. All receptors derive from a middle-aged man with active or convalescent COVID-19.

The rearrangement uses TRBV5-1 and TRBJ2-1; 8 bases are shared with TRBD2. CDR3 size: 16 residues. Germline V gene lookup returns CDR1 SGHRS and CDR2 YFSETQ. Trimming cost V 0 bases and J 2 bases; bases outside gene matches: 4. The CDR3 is CASSLDSGATYNEQFF. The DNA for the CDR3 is TGCGCCAGCAGCTTGGATAGCGGGGCAACCTACAATGAGCAGTTCTTC.

The CDR3 DNA reads TGTGCCAGCTCATCCGAGGCCGAGCAGTACTTC. Protein sequence: CASSSEAEQYF. The rearrangement uses TRBV18 and TRBJ2-7; D not certain. The CDR3 spans 11 residues. Deletions cut 5 bases from V and 6 bases from J, with 8 bases between. Germline V lookup: CDR1 KGHSH, CDR2 LQKENI.

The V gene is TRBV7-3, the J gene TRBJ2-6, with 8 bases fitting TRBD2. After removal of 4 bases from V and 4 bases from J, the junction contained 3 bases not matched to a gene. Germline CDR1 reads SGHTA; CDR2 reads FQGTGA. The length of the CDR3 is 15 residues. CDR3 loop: CASSSLAGGANVLTF. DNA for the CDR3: TGTGCCAGCAGCTCCTTAGCGGGAGGGGCCAACGTCCTGACTTTC.

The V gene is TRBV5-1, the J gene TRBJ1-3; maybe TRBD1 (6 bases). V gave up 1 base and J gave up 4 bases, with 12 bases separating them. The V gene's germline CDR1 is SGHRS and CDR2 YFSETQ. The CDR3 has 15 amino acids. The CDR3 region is CASSLTGSLGNTIYF. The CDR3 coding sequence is TGCGCCAGCAGCTTGACAGGGTCCCTAGGAAACACCATATATTTT.

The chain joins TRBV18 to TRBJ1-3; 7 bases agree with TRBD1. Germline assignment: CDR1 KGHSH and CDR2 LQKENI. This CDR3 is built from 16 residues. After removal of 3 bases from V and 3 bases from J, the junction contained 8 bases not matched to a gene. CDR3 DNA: TGTGCCAGCTCACCGCCATGGGGGACAGTTGGAAACACCATATATTTT. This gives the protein CASSPPWGTVGNTIYF.

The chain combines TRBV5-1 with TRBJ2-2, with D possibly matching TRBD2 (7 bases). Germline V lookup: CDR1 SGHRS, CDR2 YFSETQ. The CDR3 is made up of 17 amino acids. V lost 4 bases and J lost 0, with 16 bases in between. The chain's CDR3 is CASSQGGGSANTGELFF. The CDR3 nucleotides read TGCGCCAGCAGCCAAGGGGGAGGGTCGGCGAACACCGGGGAGCTGTTTTTT.

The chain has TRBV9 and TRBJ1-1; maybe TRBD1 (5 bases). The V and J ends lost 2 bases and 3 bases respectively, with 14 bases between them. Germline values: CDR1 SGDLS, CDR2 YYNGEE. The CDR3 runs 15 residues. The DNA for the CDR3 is TGTGCCAGCAGCGTCGCAGGGTGGGGGGACACTGAAGCTTTCTTT. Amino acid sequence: CASSVAGWGDTEAFF.

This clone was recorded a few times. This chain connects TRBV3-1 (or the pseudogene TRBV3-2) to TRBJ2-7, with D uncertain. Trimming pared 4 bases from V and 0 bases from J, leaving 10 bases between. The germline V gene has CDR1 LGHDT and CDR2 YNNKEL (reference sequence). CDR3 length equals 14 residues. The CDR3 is CASSRDSSSYEQYF. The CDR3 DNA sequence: TGTGCCAGCAGCCGAGACTCGAGCTCCTACGAGCAGTACTTC.

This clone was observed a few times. The CDR3 nucleotides read TGTGCCACCAGTGATACCCGGACAGGGGGGCACGGGGAGCTGTTTTTT. Translation gives CATSDTRTGGHGELFF. The V and J genes are TRBV24-1 and TRBJ2-2, with 10 nucleotides matching TRBD1. CDR1 is KGHDR, CDR2 SFDVKD, per germline. V gave up 3 bases and J gave up 7 bases; unmatched junction bases: 7. The CDR3 is made up of 16 amino acids.

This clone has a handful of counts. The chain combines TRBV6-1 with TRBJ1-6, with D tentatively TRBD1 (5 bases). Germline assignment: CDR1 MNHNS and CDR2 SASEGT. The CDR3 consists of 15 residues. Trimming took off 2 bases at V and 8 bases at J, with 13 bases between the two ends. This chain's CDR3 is CASSESGAADSPLHF. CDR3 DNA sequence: TGTGCCAGCAGTGAAAGCGGGGCGGCGGATTCACCCCTCCACTTT.